Given below is one TCR beta chain in context. The source of the sample is a study of blood T cell repertoires in COVID-19. Study overall: COVID-19 samples collected from the United States, Italy and Spain covered acute and convalescent phases. PBMCs, B-cell-depleted T cells, or T cells provided the cDNA or gDNA that made up the material.

Authors' analysis steps: Amplification with reference gene primers provided the estimates of nucleated cell counts. Method: immunoSEQ multiplex PCR; TCRdb's copy keeps in-frame clones and lacks some. Clonal size and the V and J genes are those of that table, whereas D and trimming came from the DNA. The sample lists roughly 93,000 clones, over 75% seen once, with roughly 10% in the top ten. The CDR3 contains 17 residues. Germline values: CDR1 SQVTM, CDR2 ANQGSEA. With V trimmed by 5 bases and J by 1 base, 10 bases remained unmatched. Material for sequencing was peripheral blood. The V and J genes are TRBV29-1 and TRBJ2-3, with 12 bases fitting TRBD2. This TCR was sampled from a woman older than 75 with acute or convalescent COVID-19. This chain's CDR3 is CSVPRSTSGGRTDTQYF. Written as DNA, the CDR3 is TGCAGCGTTCCTCGCTCAACTAGCGGGGGGCGCACAGATACGCAGTATTTT.